This T cell receptor (beta chain) was sequenced in a study of radiotherapy plus CTLA-4 blockade in lung cancer. Study-wide background: Among patients, around 18% showed objective responses, and 25% to 35% had disease control.

The CDR3 spans 14 residues. Germline V lookup: CDR1 SGHRS, CDR2 YFSETQ. V lost 5 bases to trimming and J lost 7 bases, with 18 bases between them. Remarks on this clone: What it binds is unknown.

Study findings and constraints: Clones derived from tumor TCRs expanded in blood after radiotherapy plus ipilimumab. Early blood T cell clone changes and increased post-radiation serum interferon-beta were reportedly the strongest response predictors.

Sequencing was performed with immunoSEQ multiplex PCR; in TCRdb, only in-frame clones are kept and a portion is missing. Here the sample spans about 120,000 clones, around 84% being singletons. In chemo-refractory metastatic non-small-cell lung cancer, patients got ipilimumab CTLA-4 blockade together with focal radiation. V usage is TRBV5-1 and J usage is TRBJ1-2, with a weak D call TRBD1 (5 bases). This TCR came from a human donor with non-small cell lung cancer that progressed on radiotherapy plus ipilimumab. Some clones in this sample may be carry-over from other donors' samples. Sequencing used peripheral blood, obtained from a patient treated with radiotherapy plus ipilimumab. CDR3 amino acids: CASSLMEGLPGYTF. The CDR3 bases are TGCGCCAGCAGTCTGATGGAGGGACTTCCTGGCTACACCTTC.